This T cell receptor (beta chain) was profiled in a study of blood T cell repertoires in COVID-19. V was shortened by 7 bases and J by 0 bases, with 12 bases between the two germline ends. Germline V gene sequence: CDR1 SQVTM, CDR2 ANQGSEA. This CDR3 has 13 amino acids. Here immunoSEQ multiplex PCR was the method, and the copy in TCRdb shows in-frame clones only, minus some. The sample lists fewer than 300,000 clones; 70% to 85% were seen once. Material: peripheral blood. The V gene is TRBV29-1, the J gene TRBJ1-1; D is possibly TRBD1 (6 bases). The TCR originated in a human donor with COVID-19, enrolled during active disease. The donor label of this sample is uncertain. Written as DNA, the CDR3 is TGCAGCGGAAGACAGGAGTTGAACACTGAAGCTTTCTTT. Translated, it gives CSGRQELNTEAFF.